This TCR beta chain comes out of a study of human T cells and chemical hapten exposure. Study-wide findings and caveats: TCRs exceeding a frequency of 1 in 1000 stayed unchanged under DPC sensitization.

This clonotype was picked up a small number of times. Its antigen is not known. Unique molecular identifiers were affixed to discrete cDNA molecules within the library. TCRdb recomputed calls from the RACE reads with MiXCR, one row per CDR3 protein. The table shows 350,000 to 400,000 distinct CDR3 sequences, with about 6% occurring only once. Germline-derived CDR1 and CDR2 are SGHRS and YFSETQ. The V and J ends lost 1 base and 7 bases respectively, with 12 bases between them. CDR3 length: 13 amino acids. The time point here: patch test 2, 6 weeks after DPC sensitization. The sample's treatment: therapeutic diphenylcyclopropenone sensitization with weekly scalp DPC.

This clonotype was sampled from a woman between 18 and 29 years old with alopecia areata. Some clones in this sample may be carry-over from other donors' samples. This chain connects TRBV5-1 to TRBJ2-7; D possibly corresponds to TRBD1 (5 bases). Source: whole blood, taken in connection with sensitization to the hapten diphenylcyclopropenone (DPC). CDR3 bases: TGCGCCAGCAGCTTGAGCAGGGCAGCAGAGCAGTACTTC. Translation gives CASSLSRAAEQYF.